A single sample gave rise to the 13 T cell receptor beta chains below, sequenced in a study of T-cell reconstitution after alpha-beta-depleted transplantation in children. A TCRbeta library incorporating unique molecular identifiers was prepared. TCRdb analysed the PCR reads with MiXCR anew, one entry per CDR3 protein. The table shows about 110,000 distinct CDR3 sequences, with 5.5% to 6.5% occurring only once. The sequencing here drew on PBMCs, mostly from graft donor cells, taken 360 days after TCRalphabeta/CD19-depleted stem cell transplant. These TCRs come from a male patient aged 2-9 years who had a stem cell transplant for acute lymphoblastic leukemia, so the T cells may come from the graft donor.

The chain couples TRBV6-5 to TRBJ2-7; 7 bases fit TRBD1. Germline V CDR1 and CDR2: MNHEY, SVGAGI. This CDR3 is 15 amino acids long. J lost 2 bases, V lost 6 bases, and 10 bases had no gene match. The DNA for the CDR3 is TGTGCCAGCAGCCGCCGGGACAGCCCACCCTACGAGCAGTACTTC. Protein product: CASSRRDSPPYEQYF.

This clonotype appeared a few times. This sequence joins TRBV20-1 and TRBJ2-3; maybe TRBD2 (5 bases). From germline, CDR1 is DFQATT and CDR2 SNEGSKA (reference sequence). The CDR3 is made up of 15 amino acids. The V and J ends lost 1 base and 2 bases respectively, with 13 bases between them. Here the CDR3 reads CSARGRTGLTDTQYF. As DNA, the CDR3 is TGCAGTGCTAGAGGTCGGACTGGGCTCACAGATACGCAGTATTTT.

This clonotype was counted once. CDR3 nucleotides: TGTGCCAGCAGCCAGAGAGGGACTAAAGAGACCCAGTACTTC. Its translation is CASSQRGTKETQYF. This sequence joins TRBV9 and TRBJ2-5, with TRBD2 matching over 7 bases. V lost 4 bases and J lost 3; bases outside the gene matches: 6. This CDR3 contains 14 residues. Germline CDR1 reads SGDLS; CDR2 reads YYNGEE.

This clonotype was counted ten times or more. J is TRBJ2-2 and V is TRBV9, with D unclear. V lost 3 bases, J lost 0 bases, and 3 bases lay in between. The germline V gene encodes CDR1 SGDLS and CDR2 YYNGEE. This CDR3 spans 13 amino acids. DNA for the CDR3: TGTGCCAGCAGCGACCCGAACACCGGGGAGCTGTTTTTT. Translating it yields CASSDPNTGELFF.

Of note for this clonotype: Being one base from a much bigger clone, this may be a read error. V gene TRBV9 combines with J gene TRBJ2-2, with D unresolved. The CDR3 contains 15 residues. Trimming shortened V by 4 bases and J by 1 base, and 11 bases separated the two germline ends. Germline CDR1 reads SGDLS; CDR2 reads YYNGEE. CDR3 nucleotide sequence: TGTGCCAGCAGCCCCCGAGACCTGAACACCGGGGAGCTGTTTTTT. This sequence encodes CASSPRDLNTGELFF.

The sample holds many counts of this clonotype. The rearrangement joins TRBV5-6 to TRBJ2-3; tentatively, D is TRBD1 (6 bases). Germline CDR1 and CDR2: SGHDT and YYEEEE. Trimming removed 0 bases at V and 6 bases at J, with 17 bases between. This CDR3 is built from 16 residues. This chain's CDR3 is CASSLVPQGRGDTQYF. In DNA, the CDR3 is TGTGCCAGCAGCTTGGTCCCGCAGGGGCGCGGGGATACGCAGTATTTT.

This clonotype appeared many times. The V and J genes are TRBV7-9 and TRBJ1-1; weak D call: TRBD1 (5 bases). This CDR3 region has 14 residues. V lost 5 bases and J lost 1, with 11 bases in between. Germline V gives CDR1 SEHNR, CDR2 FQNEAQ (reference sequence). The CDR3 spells CASSPGLSNTEAFF. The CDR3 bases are TGTGCCAGCAGCCCGGGACTGTCGAACACTGAAGCTTTCTTT.

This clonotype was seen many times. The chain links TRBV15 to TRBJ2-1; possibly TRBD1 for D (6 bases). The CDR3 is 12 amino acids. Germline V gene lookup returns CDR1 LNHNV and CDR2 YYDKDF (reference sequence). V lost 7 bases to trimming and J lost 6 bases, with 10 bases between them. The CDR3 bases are TGTGCCACCAATGGGGACACCAATGAGCAGTTCTTC. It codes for CATNGDTNEQFF.

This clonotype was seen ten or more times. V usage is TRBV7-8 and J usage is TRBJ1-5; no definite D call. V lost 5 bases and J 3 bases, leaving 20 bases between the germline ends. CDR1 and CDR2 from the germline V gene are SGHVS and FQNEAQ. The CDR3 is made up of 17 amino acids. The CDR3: CASSDRGIGIVNQPQHF. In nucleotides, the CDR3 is TGTGCCAGCAGCGACCGTGGGATAGGGATCGTCAATCAGCCCCAGCATTTT.

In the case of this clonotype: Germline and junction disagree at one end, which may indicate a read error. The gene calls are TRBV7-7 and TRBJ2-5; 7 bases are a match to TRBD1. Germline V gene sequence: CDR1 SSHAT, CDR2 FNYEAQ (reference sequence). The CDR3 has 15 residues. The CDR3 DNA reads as TGTGCTAGCAGCTCGAAGGGGGCGTTCCAAGAGACCCAGTACTTC. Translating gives CASSSKGAFQETQYF. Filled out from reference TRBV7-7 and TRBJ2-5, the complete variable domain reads GAGVSQSPRYKVTKRGQDVTLRCDPISSHATLYWYQQALGQGPEFLTYFNYEAQPDKSGLPSDRFSAERPEGSISTLTIQRTEQRDSAMYRCASSSKGAFQETQYFGPGTRLLVL.

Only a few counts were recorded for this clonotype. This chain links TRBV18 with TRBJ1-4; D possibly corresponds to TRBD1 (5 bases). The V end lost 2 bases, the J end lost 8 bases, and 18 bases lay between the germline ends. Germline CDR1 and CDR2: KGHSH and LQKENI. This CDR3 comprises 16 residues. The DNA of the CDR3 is TGTGCCAGCTCACCAGATCGGGTCAGGAGGGGAGAAAAACTGTTTTTT. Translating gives CASSPDRVRRGEKLFF.

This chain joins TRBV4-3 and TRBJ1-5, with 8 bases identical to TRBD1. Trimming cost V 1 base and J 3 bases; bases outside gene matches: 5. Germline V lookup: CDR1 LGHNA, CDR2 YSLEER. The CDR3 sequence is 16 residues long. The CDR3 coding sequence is TGCGCCAGCAGCCAAGCCCGACAGGGGTTCAATCAGCCCCAGCATTTT. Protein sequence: CASSQARQGFNQPQHF.

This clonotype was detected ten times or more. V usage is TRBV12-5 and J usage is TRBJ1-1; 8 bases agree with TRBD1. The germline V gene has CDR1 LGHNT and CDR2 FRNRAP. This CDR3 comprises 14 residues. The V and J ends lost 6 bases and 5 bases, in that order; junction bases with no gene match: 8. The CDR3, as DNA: TGTGCTAGTGGCCCACAGGGGGGGGAGACTGAAGCTTTCTTT. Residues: CASGPQGGETEAFF. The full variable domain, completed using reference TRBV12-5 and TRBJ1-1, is DARVTQTPRHKVTEMGQEVTMRCQPILGHNTVFWYRQTMMQGLELLAYFRNRAPLDDSGMPKDRFSAEMPDATLATLKIQPSEPRDSAVYFCASGPQGGETEAFFGQGTRLTVV.